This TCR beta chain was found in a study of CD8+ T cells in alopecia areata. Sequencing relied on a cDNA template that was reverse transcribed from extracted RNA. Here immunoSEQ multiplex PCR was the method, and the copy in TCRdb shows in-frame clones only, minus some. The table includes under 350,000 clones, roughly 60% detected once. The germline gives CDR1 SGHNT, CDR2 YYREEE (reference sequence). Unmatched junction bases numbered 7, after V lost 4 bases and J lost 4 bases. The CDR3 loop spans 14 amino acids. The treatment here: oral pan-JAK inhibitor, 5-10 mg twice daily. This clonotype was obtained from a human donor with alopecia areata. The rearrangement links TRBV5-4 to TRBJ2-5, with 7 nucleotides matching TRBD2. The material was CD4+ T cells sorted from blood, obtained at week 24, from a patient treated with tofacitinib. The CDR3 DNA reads TGTGCCAGCAGCCGGATAGGGGAGGGAGAGACCCAGTACTTC. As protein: CASSRIGEGETQYF.